This T cell receptor (beta chain) derives from a study of control samples from healthy donors and cancer patients. Some clones are missing from TCRdb's copy, which holds only in-frame ones; the method was immunoSEQ multiplex PCR. The sample holds about 86,000 clones, around 90% seen once. V was pared by 3 bases and J by 9 bases, with 4 bases of the junction left unmatched. The CDR3 has 14 amino acids. Germline loops: CDR1 SGDLS, CDR2 YYNGEE. Sequencing was done on a sample of PBMCs. The sequence came from a woman aged 50 to 60 with colorectal cancer. The V gene is TRBV9, the J gene TRBJ2-1; 12 bases match TRBD2. The CDR3 reads CASSASGGAIEQFF. CDR3 in DNA: TGTGCCAGCAGCGCTAGCGGGGGGGCAATTGAGCAGTTCTTC.